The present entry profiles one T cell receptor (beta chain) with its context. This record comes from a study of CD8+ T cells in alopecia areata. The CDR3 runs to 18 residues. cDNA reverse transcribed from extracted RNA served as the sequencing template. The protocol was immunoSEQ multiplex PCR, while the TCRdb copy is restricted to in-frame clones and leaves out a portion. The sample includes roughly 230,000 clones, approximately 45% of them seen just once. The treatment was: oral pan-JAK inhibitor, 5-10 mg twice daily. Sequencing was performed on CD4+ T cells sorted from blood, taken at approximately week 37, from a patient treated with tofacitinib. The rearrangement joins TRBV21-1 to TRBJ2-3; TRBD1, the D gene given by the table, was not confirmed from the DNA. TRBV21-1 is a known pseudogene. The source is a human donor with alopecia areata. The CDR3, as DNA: TGTGCCAGCAGCAAAACGCCAACAACAGGGGTTGGCACAGATACGCAGTATTTT. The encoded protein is CASSKTPTTGVGTDTQYF.